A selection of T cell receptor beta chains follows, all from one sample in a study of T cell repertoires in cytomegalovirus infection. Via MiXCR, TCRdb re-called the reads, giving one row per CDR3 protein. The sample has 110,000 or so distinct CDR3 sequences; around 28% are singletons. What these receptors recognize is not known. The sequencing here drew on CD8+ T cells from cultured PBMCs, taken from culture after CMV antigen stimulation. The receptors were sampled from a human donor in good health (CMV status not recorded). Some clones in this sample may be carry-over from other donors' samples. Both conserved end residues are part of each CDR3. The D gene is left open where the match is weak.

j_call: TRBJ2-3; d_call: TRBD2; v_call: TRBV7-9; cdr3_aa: CASSLTRGRGTTDTQYF
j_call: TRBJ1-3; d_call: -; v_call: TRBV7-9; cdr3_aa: CASSLEGSENTIYF
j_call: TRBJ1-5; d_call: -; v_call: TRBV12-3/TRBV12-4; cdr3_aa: CASNQGWNQPQHF
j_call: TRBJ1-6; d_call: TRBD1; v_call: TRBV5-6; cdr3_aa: CASSGDRVGDSPLHF
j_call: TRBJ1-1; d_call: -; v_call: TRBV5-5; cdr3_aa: CASSPAGTEAFF
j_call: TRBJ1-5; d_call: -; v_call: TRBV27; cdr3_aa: CASSLLGGDSNQPQHF
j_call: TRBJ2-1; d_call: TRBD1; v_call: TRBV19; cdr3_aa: CASRGQPYNEQFF
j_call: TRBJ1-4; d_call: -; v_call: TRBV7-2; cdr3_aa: CASSQNLYSTNEKLFF
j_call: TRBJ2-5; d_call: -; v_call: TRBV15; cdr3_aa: CATSSGRNQETQYF
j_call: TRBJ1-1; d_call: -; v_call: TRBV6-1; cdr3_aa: CASSSDSFTMNTEAFF
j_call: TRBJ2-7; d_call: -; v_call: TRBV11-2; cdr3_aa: CASSPGDQNYEQYF
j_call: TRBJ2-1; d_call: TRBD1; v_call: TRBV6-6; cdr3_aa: CASSLYGQGGMGQFF
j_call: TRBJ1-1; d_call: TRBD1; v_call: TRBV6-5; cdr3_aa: CASSYWTGSTEAFF
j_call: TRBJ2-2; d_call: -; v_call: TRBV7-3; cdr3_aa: CASLGATGELFF